These 9 T cell receptor beta chains were sequenced from one sample in a study of T cell responses to AZD1222 COVID-19 vaccine. Assay: immunoSEQ multiplex PCR; the TCRdb copy retains only in-frame clones and omits some. The data show approximately 98,000 clones, about 86% seen once. This specimen consisted of peripheral blood, obtained on day 0 of AZD1222 vaccination. Source of these receptors: an adult in good health.

V gene TRBV6-4 combines with J gene TRBJ1-1; D is ambiguous. V dropped 6 bases and J dropped 7 bases, with 9 bases sitting between them. Germline CDR1 and CDR2: MRHNA and SNTAGT. There are 11 residues in the CDR3. The CDR3 spells CASRESDEAFF. CDR3 DNA: TGTGCCAGCAGGGAATCTGATGAAGCTTTCTTT.

The chain links TRBV28 to TRBJ2-4; 8 bases match TRBD1. The CDR3 has 16 amino acids. V was pared by 5 bases and J by 1 base, with 7 bases of the junction left unmatched. The germline V gene encodes CDR1 MDHEN and CDR2 SYDVKM. The CDR3 loop reads CASSPQGAPAKNIQYF. CDR3 bases: TGTGCCAGCAGTCCGCAGGGGGCTCCGGCCAAAAACATTCAGTACTTC.

The J gene is TRBJ2-7, the V gene TRBV7-9; tentative D call: TRBD1 (6 bases). In germline, CDR1 is SEHNR, CDR2 FQNEAQ (reference sequence). V lost 6 bases and J 1 base, leaving 13 bases between the germline ends. The CDR3 spans 14 residues. DNA of the CDR3: TGTGCCAGCAGTTACCTCAGGGGTTCCTACGAGCAGTACTTC. It specifies CASSYLRGSYEQYF.

This clone was seen a single time. This chain links TRBV9 with TRBJ1-2; 8 positions match TRBD1. This CDR3 has 14 residues. The germline CDR1 and CDR2 sequences are SGDLS and YYNGEE. V was clipped by 3 bases and J by 4 bases; unmatched bases: 5. The CDR3 reads CASSAGQGPYGYTF. CDR3 coding DNA: TGTGCCAGCAGCGCCGGACAGGGCCCCTATGGCTACACCTTC.

This clone came up once. The gene calls are TRBV5-1 and TRBJ1-4; the D is unclear. The CDR3 extends over 14 amino acids. Deletions cut 4 bases from V and 3 bases from J, with 10 bases between. Germline CDR1 reads SGHRS; CDR2 reads YFSETQ. In nucleotides, the CDR3 is TGCGCCAGCAGCCTCTCCGGGGCTAATGAAAAACTGTTTTTT. As protein: CASSLSGANEKLFF.

The V call is TRBV19, the J call TRBJ1-5, with 7 bases identical to TRBD1. Germline CDR1 reads LNHDA; CDR2 reads SQIVND (reference sequence). The V gene end was trimmed by 9 bases and the J gene end by 7 bases; junction bases not matched to a gene: 15. CDR3 size: 15 residues. The chain's CDR3 is CASKRTGAGEQPQHF. The CDR3 nucleotides are TGTGCCAGCAAGAGGACAGGCGCCGGGGAGCAGCCCCAGCATTTT.

This clone showed up just a few times. The CDR3 bases are TGCAGCGTTGTATACGGGGGAGCTTTCTTT. The encoded protein is CSVVYGGAFF. V is TRBV29-1 and J is TRBJ1-1, with D tentatively TRBD1 (5 bases). V lost 4 bases, J lost 10 bases, and 10 bases lay in between. The CDR3 is made up of 10 amino acids. Germline values: CDR1 SQVTM, CDR2 ANQGSEA.

This sequence joins TRBV7-2 and TRBJ1-3; 7 bases are a match to TRBD1. Germline CDR1 reads SGHTA; CDR2 reads FQGNSA. The CDR3 runs 17 residues. The V segment lost 1 base and the J segment 2 bases; nucleotides outside the gene matches: 8. The CDR3 is CASSLGGAGGAGNTIYF. DNA for the CDR3: TGTGCCAGCAGCTTAGGCGGTGCAGGGGGAGCTGGAAACACCATATATTTT.

The V gene is TRBV21-1, the J gene TRBJ2-3; TRBD2 reflects the table's D call only, with no check against the DNA. TRBV21-1 is recorded as a pseudogene. The CDR3 sequence is 17 residues long. This CDR3 is CASSPRSSGGRTDTQYF. Here the CDR3 DNA reads TGTGCCAGCAGCCCTCGGTCTAGCGGGGGACGCACAGATACGCAGTATTTT.